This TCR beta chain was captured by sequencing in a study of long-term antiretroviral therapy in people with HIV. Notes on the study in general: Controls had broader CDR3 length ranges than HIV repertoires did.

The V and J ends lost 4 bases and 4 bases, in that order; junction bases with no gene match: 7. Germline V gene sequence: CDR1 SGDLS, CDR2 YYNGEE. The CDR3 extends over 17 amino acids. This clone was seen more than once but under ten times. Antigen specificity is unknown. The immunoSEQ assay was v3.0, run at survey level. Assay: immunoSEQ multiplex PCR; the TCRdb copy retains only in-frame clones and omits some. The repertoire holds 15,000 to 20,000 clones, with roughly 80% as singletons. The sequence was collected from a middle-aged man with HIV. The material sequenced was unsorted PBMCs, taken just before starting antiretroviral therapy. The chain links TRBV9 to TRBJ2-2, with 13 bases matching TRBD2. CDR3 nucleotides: TGTGCCAGCAGCTCGGGACTAGCGGGACCGACCACCGGGGAGCTGTTTTTT. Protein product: CASSSGLAGPTTGELFF.